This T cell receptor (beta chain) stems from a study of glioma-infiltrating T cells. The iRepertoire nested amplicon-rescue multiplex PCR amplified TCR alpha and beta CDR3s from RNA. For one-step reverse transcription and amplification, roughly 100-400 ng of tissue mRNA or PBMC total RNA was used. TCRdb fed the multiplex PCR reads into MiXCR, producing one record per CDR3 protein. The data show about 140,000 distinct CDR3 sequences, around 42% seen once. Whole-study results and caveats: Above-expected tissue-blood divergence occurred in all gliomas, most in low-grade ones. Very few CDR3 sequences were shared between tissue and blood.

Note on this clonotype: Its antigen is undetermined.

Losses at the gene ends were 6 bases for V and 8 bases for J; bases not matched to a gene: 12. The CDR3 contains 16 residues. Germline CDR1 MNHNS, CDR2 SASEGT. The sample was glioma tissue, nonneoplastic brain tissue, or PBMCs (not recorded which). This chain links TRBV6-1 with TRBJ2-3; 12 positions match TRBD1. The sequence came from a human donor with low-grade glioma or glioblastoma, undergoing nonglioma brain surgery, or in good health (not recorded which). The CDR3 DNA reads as TGTGCCAGCAGGAAAGCCGGGACAGGGGGCTTCGCTACGCAGTATTTT. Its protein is CASRKAGTGGFATQYF.